A selection of T cell receptor beta chains follows, all from one sample in a study of shared clonotypes between healthy human individuals. Sequencing used immunoSEQ multiplex PCR; TCRdb keeps in-frame clones, though not all of them. The sample consists of over a million clones, roughly 96% of them appearing once. Material: naive CD4+ T cells sorted from blood. The source of these receptors is a man aged 30 to 39 in good health. The CDR3 runs from the conserved cysteine through the conserved F or W. D genes are given only for firm matches. Rows may omit the clone size; those that give it use once, few, many or a size class.

d_call j_call v_call clone_size cdr3_length cdr3_nt cdr3_aa
TRBD2 TRBJ2-2 TRBV11-3 NA 15 TGTGCCAGCAGCTCAGCGGGAGTGGTCACCGGGGAGCTGTTTTTT CASSSAGVVTGELFF
TRBD2 TRBJ2-5 TRBV30 NA 14 TGTGCCTGGAGTGTACGGGGGGGCTCAGAGACCCAGTACTTC CAWSVRGGSETQYF
TRBD1 TRBJ2-1 TRBV28 NA 15 TGTGCCAGCAGTCCCGGGACAGGCGCCTACAATGAGCAGTTCTTC CASSPGTGAYNEQFF
TRBD2 TRBJ2-3 TRBV28 NA 15 TGTGCCAGCAGCCGACTAGCGGGAGGGGCAGATACGCAGTATTTT CASSRLAGGADTQYF
NA TRBJ1-2 TRBV13 NA 13 TGTGCCAGCAGCTTAGGACAGGGAGGTGGCTACACCTTC CASSLGQGGGYTF
NA TRBJ2-3 TRBV28 NA 12 TGTGCCACTAAGACGGGCACAGATACGCAGTATTTT CATKTGTDTQYF
NA TRBJ2-2 TRBV28 NA 15 TGTGCCAGCAGTTCCCCGGCGGGGACCACCGGGGAGCTGTTTTTT CASSSPAGTTGELFF
TRBD1 TRBJ2-4 TRBV4-1 NA 18 TGCGCCAGCAGCCAAGGTCTAACAGGGGAAGGAACCAAAAACATTCAGTACTTC CASSQGLTGEGTKNIQYF
TRBD1 TRBJ1-4 TRBV18 NA 14 TGTGCCAGCTCACTCCGGGACAGAAATGAAAAACTGTTTTTT CASSLRDRNEKLFF
NA TRBJ2-7 TRBV11-3 NA 10 TGTGCCAGCAGCTCTAGCGAGCAGTACTTC CASSSSEQYF
TRBD2 TRBJ2-5 TRBV29-1 NA 16 TGCAGCGTTGAAGATCTTGGGGGGGAGGAGGGAGAGACCCAGTACTTC CSVEDLGGEEGETQYF
TRBD1 TRBJ1-5 TRBV19 NA 15 TGTGCCAGTAGCCGGGACAGGGGAGGCAATCAGCCCCAGCATTTT CASSRDRGGNQPQHF
NA TRBJ1-2 TRBV28 once 12 TGTGCCAGCAGTTTATCATCGTCTGGCTACACCTTC CASSLSSSGYTF
NA TRBJ1-3 TRBV12-2 NA 16 TGTGCAAACCCCTTATCTCGTGTCGGATGTGCGGACACCATATATTTT CANPLSRVGCADTIYF
TRBD2 TRBJ2-4 TRBV18 NA 19 TGTGCCAGCTCGACACTAGCGGGAGGGTCCCGACTAGCCAAAAACATTCAGTACTTC CASSTLAGGSRLAKNIQYF
NA TRBJ2-5 TRBV11-3 once 13 TGTGCCAGCAGCCCACGGGGGATGGAGACCCAGTACTTC CASSPRGMETQYF
NA TRBJ2-7 TRBV4-3 NA 14 TGCGCCAGCAGCCAAGATTATGCTTACTACGAGCAGTACTTC CASSQDYAYYEQYF
TRBD2 TRBJ2-7 TRBV9 NA 16 TGTGCCAGCAGCGTAGCTTCCAGCGGGAGTCTGGGCGAGCAGTACTTC CASSVASSGSLGEQYF
NA TRBJ1-3 TRBV10-3 NA 17 TGTGCCATCAGTGAGTCGACAGCTAGGGGCTCTGGAAACACCATATATTTT CAISESTARGSGNTIYF
TRBD2 TRBJ2-1 TRBV7-8 NA 15 TGTGCCAGCAGCGTCAGCGGGAGCTCCTACAATGAGCAGTTCTTC CASSVSGSSYNEQFF
TRBD2 TRBJ2-3 TRBV29-1 NA 13 TGCAGCGTTGCGCTAGCGGGCACAGATACGCAGTATTTT CSVALAGTDTQYF
NA TRBJ2-7 TRBV7-8 NA 15 TGTGCCAGCAGCTTATCCGGACAGGAGGGTTACGAGCAGTACTTC CASSLSGQEGYEQYF
TRBD1 TRBJ1-1 TRBV10-3 NA 15 TGTGCCATCAGTGAGCCAGAACAGGGGTGGTCTGAAGCTTTCTTT CAISEPEQGWSEAFF
NA TRBJ2-1 TRBV7-9 NA 13 TGTGCCAGCAAGGCGGGGATAGGGGATGAGCAGTTCTTC CASKAGIGDEQFF
NA TRBJ2-1 TRBV11-3 NA 14 TGTGCCAGCAGCAAAACATCCGGGCTAGTTGAGCAGTTCTTC CASSKTSGLVEQFF
NA TRBJ2-7 TRBV6-5 NA 13 TGTGCCAGCAGTTCCCGAGGGAACTACGAGCAGTACTTC CASSSRGNYEQYF
NA TRBJ1-5 TRBV28 NA 13 TGTGCCAGCAGGGTGGGGCCCAATCAGCCCCAGCATTTT CASRVGPNQPQHF
TRBD2 TRBJ2-1 TRBV19 NA 15 TGTGCCAGTAGTGCCAGCGGGAGGGCCGGTAATGAGCAGTTCTTC CASSASGRAGNEQFF
NA TRBJ2-7 TRBV27 NA 19 TGTGCCAGCAGTTTATGGGGACCCTTTAAGACAGGGAGGCACTACGAGCAGTACTTC CASSLWGPFKTGRHYEQYF
NA TRBJ2-7 TRBV27 NA 13 TGTGCCAGCAGTCTCAGAGAATCCTACGAGCAGTACTTC CASSLRESYEQYF
NA TRBJ2-5 TRBV6-5 NA 12 TGTGCCAGCAGTCCATTTCAAGAGACCCAGTACTTC CASSPFQETQYF
NA TRBJ2-2 TRBV4-3 NA 16 TGCGCCAGCAGCCAAGGGATGACAGGCGGAACCGGGGAGCTGTTTTTT CASSQGMTGGTGELFF
TRBD1 TRBJ1-2 TRBV7-3 NA 13 TGTGCCAGCAGCTTTTCCAGGGGGCAAGGCTACACCTTC CASSFSRGQGYTF
NA TRBJ2-2 TRBV10-2 NA 13 TGCGCCACCTGTATCGCGAACACCGGGGAGCTGTTTTTT CATCIANTGELFF